This T cell receptor beta chain was obtained from a study of T cell changes during pregnancy in multiple sclerosis. The data were produced by immunoSEQ multiplex PCR, yet TCRdb's version contains in-frame clones alone and is incomplete. This table has about 120,000 clones, approximately 93% appearing once. The clonotype comes from a female donor with multiple sclerosis, enrolled in a pregnancy study. The sequenced sample was peripheral blood, obtained before pregnancy.

This CDR3 is CASSLDRSNQPQHF. CDR3 bases: TGTGCCAGCAGCCTCGACAGGAGCAATCAGCCCCAGCATTTT. V gene TRBV5-4 combines with J gene TRBJ1-5; possible D gene TRBD1, 6 bases. The germline V gene has CDR1 SGHNT and CDR2 YYREEE (reference sequence). The CDR3 runs to 14 residues. Trimming stripped 4 bases from V and 1 base from J, with 9 bases between. Supplemented by reference TRBV5-4 and TRBJ1-5, the full variable domain reads ETGVTQSPTHLIKTRGQQVTLRCSSQSGHNTVSWYQQALGQGPQFIFQYYREEENGRGNFPPRFSGLQFPNYSSELNVNALELDDSALYLCASSLDRSNQPQHFGDGTRLSIL.